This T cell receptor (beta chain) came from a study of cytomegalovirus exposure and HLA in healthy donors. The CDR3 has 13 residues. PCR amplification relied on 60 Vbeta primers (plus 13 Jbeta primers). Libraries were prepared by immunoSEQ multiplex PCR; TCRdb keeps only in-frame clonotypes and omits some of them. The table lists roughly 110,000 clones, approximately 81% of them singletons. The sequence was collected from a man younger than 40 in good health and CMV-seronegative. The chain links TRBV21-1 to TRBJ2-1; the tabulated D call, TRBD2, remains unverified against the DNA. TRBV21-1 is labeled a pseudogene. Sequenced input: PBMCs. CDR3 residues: CASRLVRENEQFF. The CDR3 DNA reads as TGTGCCAGCCGGCTCGTTCGGGAGAATGAGCAGTTCTTC.